This record concerns one TCR beta chain sequence. V shed 4 bases and J 15 bases; nucleotides not matched to a gene: 16. The V gene's germline CDR1 is SGHTS and CDR2 YDEGEE. The CDR3 totals 14 residues. This entry comes from a study of blood T cells in healthy people across ages. Primers used in a second PCR of roughly 7 to 11 cycles were a sample-barcoded 5' primer and a J-beta primer mix. Each cDNA molecule, via a template-switch adaptor with 12 random nucleotides, was tagged. TCRdb reanalysed the 5' RACE reads using MiXCR and keeps one entry per CDR3 protein. The sample lists 1,800,000 or so distinct CDR3 sequences; 39% were seen once.

The sample comprised blood. The chain has TRBV5-8 and TRBJ2-1; 7 bases line up with TRBD2. The sequence came from a human donor in good health. The CDR3 nucleotides are TGTGCCAGCAGCCCGGCGGGGGTCCGGGACCATAGGTTCTTC. This codes for CASSPAGVRDHRFF.